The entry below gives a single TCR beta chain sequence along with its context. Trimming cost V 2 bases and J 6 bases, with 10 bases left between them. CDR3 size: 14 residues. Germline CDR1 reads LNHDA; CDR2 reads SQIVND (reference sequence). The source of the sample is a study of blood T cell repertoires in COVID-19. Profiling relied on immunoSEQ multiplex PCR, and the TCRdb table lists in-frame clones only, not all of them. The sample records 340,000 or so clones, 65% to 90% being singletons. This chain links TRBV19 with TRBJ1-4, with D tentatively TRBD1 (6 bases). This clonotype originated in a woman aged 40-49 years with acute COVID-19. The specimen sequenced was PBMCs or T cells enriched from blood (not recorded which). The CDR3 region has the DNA TGTGCCAGTAGTATAACAGGGTTAGATGAAAAACTGTTTTTT. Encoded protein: CASSITGLDEKLFF.